Listed here is a single T cell receptor beta chain. This clonotype was seen only a few times. Its specific antigen is unknown. No base quality information exists; no much larger clone differs at one position. Every donor in the study was a healthy Caucasian. The twin cohort comprised three pairs of female monozygotic twins, all aged roughly 18 to 29 years. Positive isolation kits from Invitrogen were used to isolate the CD4+ and CD8+ T cell populations. Library preparation used 5' RACE. Sequencing instrument: Illumina HiSeq 2000. Template switching added a universal primer binding site, and the final cDNA carried a unique molecular identifier that allowed TCR cDNA molecules to be counted accurately. Specific primers in the conserved constant-segment region were used to synthesize first-strand cDNA for TCR alpha and beta chains. To control for contamination, each cDNA library was double barcoded with a SMART-Mk sample barcode plus Illumina barcodes. Two successive PCR steps introduced TruSeq adapter sequences along with Illumina sample barcodes. The TCR alpha and beta cDNA libraries were sequenced on the Illumina HiSeq platform using custom primers. Regarding the original processing steps: Raw reads were processed with MiGEC to extract unique molecular identifiers, and MiXCR was used to determine CDR3 positions. Recombination models were inferred per individual with the repgenHMM and IGoR tools using an EM algorithm. The tcR package in R was used for shared clonotype analysis, with sharing normalized by the product of cloneset sizes. Out-of-frame nonproductive sequences were analyzed to study raw recombination free of thymic and clonal selection effects. In TCRdb, the public reads were trimmed at Q25 with fastp and aligned with MiXCR, with productive beta chains retained. When rows share a CDR3 protein, they turn into one entry using the most common DNA and genes. The V and J calls, along with clone size, are taken from TCRdb and not from the paper's own processing. In this sample the table shows some 460,000 distinct CDR3 sequences, around 14% of which occur a single time. Approximately 0.52% of the sample rests with the top ten.

Reading from cysteine to phenylalanine, the CDR3 counts 15 amino acids. This entry keeps only the CDR3 DNA: 45 bases, framed from base 1. From a lookup of the germline V gene (reference sequence), CDR1 and CDR2 are DFQATT and SNEGSKA. V gives up 6 bases and J gives up 7 bases, and the segment between their germline ends measures 21 bases. The record originates from a study of identical twins (TCRdb year 2016). Notes on the research overall: The study deep-sequenced TCR alpha and beta repertoires from monozygotic twins, unrelated adults of various ages and cord blood to test whether fetal clonotypes persist. To rule out contamination, replicate twin experiments were performed at different times with different library preparation protocols.

Overall study outcomes, separate from this receptor: Zero-insertion analyses could be partly confounded by invariant T cells such as MAIT and iNKT, though diverse VJ usage argued against such confounding for most clonotypes. Recombination models systematically underestimated out-of-frame TCR alpha sharing in monozygotic twins but agreed with sharing between unrelated individuals. Out-of-frame TCR alpha sequences shared between twins showed an excess of low generation-probability sequences compared with coincidental sharing between unrelated individuals. Because the same donors could not be followed over many years, the conclusions depended on cross-sectional statistical analysis. The excess sharing between twins in beta out-of-frame sequences was weaker because fewer shared sequences reduced the signal-to-noise ratio. Abundant cord blood beta clonotypes had fewer insertions, young adult naive repertoires showed a similar but weaker trend, and memory repertoires showed no such trend.

This sample also appeared in a second study, on yellow fever vaccine responses in identical twins. As described in the second report: The authors reported that the T cell response to vaccination in identical twins appeared partly convergent and partly personalized. The study precisely tracked vaccine-responding T cell clones in identical twins.

The chain links TRBV20-1 with TRBJ2-2; the D gene assignment is ambiguous. The sample taken for sequencing was CD4+ T cells sorted from blood. The TCR was taken from a young woman in good health. CDR3 reads: CSAQPLFGLGGELFF. The DNA sequence follows: TGCAGTGCGCAACCCTTATTTGGGTTGGGCGGGGAGCTGTTTTTT.